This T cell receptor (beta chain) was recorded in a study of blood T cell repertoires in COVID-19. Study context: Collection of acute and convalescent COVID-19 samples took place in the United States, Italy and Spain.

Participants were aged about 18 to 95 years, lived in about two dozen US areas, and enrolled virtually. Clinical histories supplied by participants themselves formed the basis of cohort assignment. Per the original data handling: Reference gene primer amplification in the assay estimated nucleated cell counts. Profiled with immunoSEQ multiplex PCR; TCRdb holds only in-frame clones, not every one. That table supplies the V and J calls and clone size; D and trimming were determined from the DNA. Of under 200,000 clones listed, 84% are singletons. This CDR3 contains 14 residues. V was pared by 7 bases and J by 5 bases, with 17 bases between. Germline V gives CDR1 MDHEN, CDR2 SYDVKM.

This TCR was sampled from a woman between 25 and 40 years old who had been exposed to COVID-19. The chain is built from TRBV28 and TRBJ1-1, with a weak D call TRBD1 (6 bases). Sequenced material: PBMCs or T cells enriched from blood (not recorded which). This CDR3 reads CASNGGRGRTEAFF. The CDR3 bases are TGTGCCAGCAACGGGGGGCGAGGGCGGACTGAAGCTTTCTTT.